A single sample gave rise to the 30 T cell receptor beta chains below, sequenced in a study of T cells in tumors and immune-related adverse events. Using immunoSEQ multiplex PCR, the repertoire was profiled, and TCRdb retains in-frame clones only, with some absent. The profile shows roughly 24,000 clones, about 90% of them singletons. Material: lymph node tissue, obtained from a patient treated with anti-PD-1 therapy. These receptors all stem from a female donor with metastatic renal cell carcinoma.

The sample holds one count of this clone. This chain uses TRBV20-1 with TRBJ1-1; no clear D. The length of the CDR3 is 11 residues. Germline CDR1 reads DFQATT; CDR2 reads SNEGSKA (reference sequence). Trimming took 1 base from V and 4 from J, leaving 4 bases between them. In nucleotides, the CDR3 is TGCAGTGCTAGAGGGAGCACTGAAGCTTTCTTT. Amino acids: CSARGSTEAFF.

The gene calls are TRBV27 and TRBJ2-5; 9 positions agree with TRBD2. Germline CDR1 reads MNHEY; CDR2 reads SMNVEV (reference sequence). This CDR3 spans 15 amino acids. J lost 8 bases, V lost 5 bases, and 12 bases had no gene match. The CDR3 DNA reads TGTGCCAGCAGTCTTGGGACTAGCTTTCGGGAAACCCAGTACTTC. Its translation is CASSLGTSFRETQYF.

The gene calls are TRBV11-3 and TRBJ1-1, with D possibly TRBD1 on 5 matching bases. CDR1 is SGHNT, CDR2 YENEEA, per germline. The CDR3 consists of 13 residues. V was pared by 1 base and J by 3 bases, with 6 bases between. The CDR3 is CASSLGDYTEAFF. The CDR3 nucleotides are TGTGCCAGCAGCTTAGGGGACTACACTGAAGCTTTCTTT.

The V gene is TRBV11-2, the J gene TRBJ2-1, with a weak D call TRBD1 (6 bases). Germline V lookup: CDR1 SGHAT, CDR2 FQNNGV. The CDR3 covers 14 residues. Trimming cost V 10 bases and J 4 bases, with 17 bases left between them. CDR3 DNA sequence: TGTGCCACCAAACCGGACAGAACATACAATGAGCAGTTCTTC. Translated: CATKPDRTYNEQFF.

This chain uses TRBV2 with TRBJ2-4; no clear D. Germline V gene sequence: CDR1 SNHLY, CDR2 FYNNEI. The CDR3 extends over 13 amino acids. Between the trimmed V and J ends, which lost 6 bases and 3 bases, there was a span of 9 bases. The CDR3 DNA reads TGTGCCAGCAGACCTACATTCAAAAACATTCAGTACTTC. Translating it yields CASRPTFKNIQYF. Full variable domain (outside the CDR3, taken from reference TRBV2 and TRBJ2-4): EPEVTQTPSHQVTQMGQEVILRCVPISNHLYFYWYRQILGQKVEFLVSFYNNEISEKSEIFDDQFSVERPDGSNFTLKIRSTKLEDSAMYFCASRPTFKNIQYFGAGTRLSVL.

The V call is TRBV27, the J call TRBJ1-5; D is unresolved. The V gene lost 3 bases and the J gene lost 10 bases, with 19 bases spanning the gap. The V gene's germline CDR1 is MNHEY and CDR2 SMNVEV (reference sequence). This CDR3 is built from 15 residues. CDR3 loop: CASSFLRDRGKPQHF. The CDR3 region has the DNA TGTGCCAGCAGTTTTTTGCGGGATCGGGGAAAACCCCAGCATTTT.

A remark on this clone: One junction end disagrees with the germline gene, perhaps due to a read error. The gene calls are TRBV7-9 and TRBJ2-1; TRBD2 aligns across 7 bases. In germline, CDR1 is SEHNR, CDR2 FQNEAQ (reference sequence). The CDR3 spans 11 residues. The CDR3 is CASSIGLVSVF. DNA of the CDR3: TGTGCCAGCAGCATAGGACTAGTTTCGGTCTTC.

The CDR3: CASTNMGNNEQFF. CDR3 in DNA: TGCGCCAGCACCAACATGGGTAACAATGAGCAGTTCTTC. This chain uses TRBV5-1 with TRBJ2-1; no firm D call. The germline V and J ends were trimmed by 6 bases and 5 bases, with 12 bases remaining between them. The CDR3 is 13 residues long. CDR1 is SGHRS and CDR2 is YFSETQ in the germline V gene.

This chain uses TRBV7-6 with TRBJ1-1; D is unresolved. This CDR3 region has 13 residues. V lost 5 bases and J 4 bases, leaving 11 bases between the germline ends. The germline gives CDR1 SGHVS, CDR2 FNYEAQ. The CDR3, as DNA: TGTGCCAGCAGCGGGCAGATATCCACTGAAGCTTTCTTT. Translating gives CASSGQISTEAFF.

The gene calls are TRBV2 and TRBJ1-2; D is unclear. This CDR3 is 12 amino acids long. The ends were cut back, 5 bases at V and 7 bases at J, with 11 bases in the middle. Germline V gives CDR1 SNHLY, CDR2 FYNNEI. The CDR3 spells CASSTAGFGYTF. Here the CDR3 DNA reads TGTGCCAGCAGTACCGCCGGGTTTGGCTACACCTTC.

The rearrangement uses TRBV7-8 and TRBJ2-7; 9 bases map to TRBD1. The CDR3 covers 15 residues. V lost 5 bases and J lost 6; bases outside the gene matches: 11. The V gene's germline CDR1 is SGHVS and CDR2 FQNEAQ. The CDR3 here is CASSLRTGAQGEQYF. The CDR3 DNA reads as TGTGCCAGCAGCCTTCGGACAGGGGCACAGGGCGAGCAGTACTTC.

This clone occurred once. The rearrangement links TRBV7-2 to TRBJ2-3; D unclear. The germline V and J ends were trimmed by 5 bases and 3 bases, with 15 bases remaining between them. The germline CDR1 and CDR2 sequences are SGHTA and FQGNSA. This CDR3 comprises 15 residues. The CDR3 nucleotides read TGTGCCAGCAGCCCCCAGACTGGCGTGACAGATACGCAGTATTTT. The encoded protein is CASSPQTGVTDTQYF.

The rearrangement links TRBV9 to TRBJ2-1; TRBD2 matches at 8 bases. Trimming took 4 bases from V and 5 from J; bases not matched to a gene: 11. This CDR3 comprises 16 residues. Per germline, CDR1 SGDLS and CDR2 YYNGEE. Here the CDR3 reads CASSTRPGLGDNEQFF. CDR3 in DNA: TGTGCCAGCAGCACCCGACCGGGACTAGGCGACAATGAGCAGTTCTTC.

The chain has TRBV5-4 and TRBJ1-1; tentatively, D is TRBD1 (5 bases). The length of the CDR3 is 15 residues. The germline V gene has CDR1 SGHNT and CDR2 YYREEE (reference sequence). V was shortened by 3 bases and J by 5 bases, with 17 bases between the two germline ends. CDR3 in amino acids: CASSSSGTVITEAFF. Written as DNA, the CDR3 is TGTGCCAGCAGCTCATCCGGGACGGTGATTACTGAAGCTTTCTTT.

The rearrangement joins TRBV10-3 to TRBJ2-2; 12 bases match TRBD2. J lost 7 bases, V lost 8 bases, and 2 bases had no gene match. Germline CDR1 reads ENHRY; CDR2 reads SYGVKD. The CDR3 extends over 13 amino acids. The CDR3 protein is CAIGLAGNGELFF. CDR3 bases: TGTGCCATCGGACTAGCGGGAAACGGGGAGCTGTTTTTT.

This chain uses TRBV7-8 with TRBJ2-7; tentatively, D is TRBD1 or TRBD2 (5 bases each). Trimming shortened V by 5 bases and J by 0 bases, and 14 bases separated the two germline ends. This CDR3 is built from 15 residues. CDR1 and CDR2 (germline): SGHVS, FQNEAQ. The CDR3 DNA reads as TGTGCCAGCAGCACCCCGTTCGGGACCTCCTACGAGCAGTACTTC. As protein: CASSTPFGTSYEQYF.

The chain employs TRBV28 and TRBJ1-1; D unresolved. Per the germline V gene, CDR1 is MDHEN and CDR2 is SYDVKM. The CDR3 runs 12 residues. Trimming took 2 bases from V and 4 from J, leaving 5 bases between them. DNA for the CDR3: TGTGCCAGCAGTTTAACATTCACTGAAGCTTTCTTT. As protein: CASSLTFTEAFF.

The chain is built from TRBV15 and TRBJ2-5; D is unresolved. In germline, CDR1 is LNHNV, CDR2 YYDKDF (reference sequence). The CDR3 consists of 13 residues. The CDR3 nucleotides are TGTGCTCATGAGGTCACGAAGAGGGAGACCCAGTACTTC. This translates into CAHEVTKRETQYF.

V gene TRBV10-3 combines with J gene TRBJ2-2; 11 bases fit TRBD1. Germline assignment: CDR1 ENHRY and CDR2 SYGVKD. The CDR3 loop spans 17 amino acids. Trimming at V came to 6 bases and at J to 2 bases, leaving 8 bases not matched to a gene. CDR3: CAISRTGGPTNTGELFF. The CDR3 DNA sequence: TGTGCCATCAGCCGGACAGGGGGCCCAACTAACACCGGGGAGCTGTTTTTT.

This clone was counted only a few times. This chain uses TRBV19 with TRBJ2-1, with D perhaps matching TRBD1 or TRBD2 (5 bases each). Trimming pared 8 bases from V and 5 bases from J, leaving 13 bases between. The germline V gene has CDR1 LNHDA and CDR2 SQIVND (reference sequence). The length of the CDR3 is 13 residues. The CDR3 nucleotides read TGTGCCAGTGGGACGGTTGAGAACAATGAGCAGTTCTTC. This encodes CASGTVENNEQFF.

The V gene is TRBV6-5, the J gene TRBJ1-2; D might be TRBD1 (5 bases). The CDR3 consists of 12 residues. V lost 6 bases to trimming and J lost 9 bases, with 14 bases between them. CDR1 is MNHEY and CDR2 is SVGAGI in the germline V gene. This CDR3 is CASRKREGSYTF. The DNA for the CDR3 is TGTGCCAGCAGAAAAAGAGAGGGGAGCTACACCTTC.

The chain combines TRBV19 with TRBJ2-5; 11 nucleotides align to TRBD2. This CDR3 has 16 residues. The J segment lost 4 bases and the V segment lost 3 bases, leaving 7 bases of the junction unmatched. Per the germline V gene, CDR1 is LNHDA and CDR2 is SQIVND (reference sequence). This chain's CDR3 is CASSIWTSGLGETQYF. The CDR3 DNA reads TGTGCCAGTAGTATCTGGACTAGCGGGCTGGGAGAGACCCAGTACTTC.

This sequence joins TRBV30 and TRBJ1-1; D gene uncertain. Germline V gene data show CDR1 as GTSNPN and CDR2 as SVGIG (reference sequence). The CDR3 sequence is 13 residues long. V lost 8 bases and J 4 bases, leaving 17 bases between the germline ends. The CDR3 DNA sequence: TGTGCCGCTTCGAGAGGCTTAGCCACTGAAGCTTTCTTT. The encoded protein is CAASRGLATEAFF. The complete variable domain, with remaining parts taken from reference TRBV30 and TRBJ1-1, reads SQTIHQWPATLVQPVGSPLSLECTVEGTSNPNLYWYRQAAGRGLQLLFYSVGIGQISSEVPQNLSASRPQDRQFILSSKKLLLSDSGFYLCAASRGLATEAFFGQGTRLTVV.

The rearrangement joins TRBV4-1 to TRBJ1-1; D gene ambiguous. This CDR3 has 14 residues. V lost 1 base and J lost 5, with 11 bases in between. The germline CDR1 and CDR2 sequences are MGHRA and YSYEKL. CDR3 in DNA: TGCGCCAGCAGCCAAGGTACGGGTAGGACTGAAGCTTTCTTT. Its translation is CASSQGTGRTEAFF.

This clone has a single count. The chain uses TRBV19 and TRBJ1-1; D is ambiguous. Germline-derived CDR1 and CDR2 are LNHDA and SQIVND (reference sequence). The V and J ends lost 2 bases and 4 bases respectively, with 14 bases between them. This CDR3 comprises 15 residues. In DNA, the CDR3 is TGTGCCAGTAGTATACTACCCGGCGGTGGCACTGAAGCTTTCTTT. Protein: CASSILPGGGTEAFF.

The chain recombines TRBV4-1 with TRBJ1-2, with 9 nucleotides matching TRBD1. There are 16 residues in the CDR3. The V and J ends lost 1 base and 4 bases, in that order; junction bases with no gene match: 7. CDR1 is MGHRA, CDR2 YSYEKL, per germline. The CDR3 spells CASSQAGTGLGYGYTF. In nucleotides, the CDR3 is TGCGCCAGCAGCCAAGCTGGGACAGGGTTAGGCTATGGCTACACCTTC.

The chain is built from TRBV6-5 and TRBJ1-2; the D is unclear. In germline, CDR1 is MNHEY, CDR2 SVGAGI. The length of the CDR3 is 14 residues. The V gene lost 2 bases and the J gene lost 4 bases, with 11 bases spanning the gap. CDR3 region: CASSYQTPGYGYTF. The DNA for the CDR3 is TGTGCCAGCAGTTACCAAACCCCGGGCTATGGCTACACCTTC.

The chain has TRBV4-1 and TRBJ2-2, with 7 bases fitting TRBD1. The CDR3 has 17 residues. V trimming: 1 base; J trimming: 0 bases; junction bases outside the gene matches: 5. The V gene's germline CDR1 is MGHRA and CDR2 YSYEKL. CDR3 loop: CASSQVTGTANTGELFF. The CDR3 DNA reads TGCGCCAGCAGCCAAGTTACCGGGACAGCGAACACCGGGGAGCTGTTTTTT.

This rearrangement joins TRBV7-2 to TRBJ2-7; TRBD1 matches 10 bases. The germline V gene has CDR1 SGHTA and CDR2 FQGNSA. The CDR3 consists of 15 residues. The ends lost 0 bases at V and 5 bases at J; junction bases unmatched: 4. The CDR3 bases are TGTGCCAGCAGCTTAGCAGGACAGGGGGTTAACGAGCAGTACTTC. This translates into CASSLAGQGVNEQYF. Full variable domain (missing parts from reference TRBV7-2 and TRBJ2-7): GAGVSQSPSNKVTEKGKDVELRCDPISGHTALYWYRQSLGQGLEFLIYFQGNSAPDKSGLPSDRFSAERTGGSVSTLTIQRTQQEDSAVYLCASSLAGQGVNEQYFGPGTRLTVT.

The chain joins TRBV11-3 to TRBJ2-3; tentatively, D is TRBD1 or TRBD2 (6 bases each). Germline loops: CDR1 SGHNT, CDR2 YENEEA. The CDR3 contains 17 residues. Trimming removed 5 bases at V and 3 bases at J, with 21 bases between. The CDR3 is CASSRSGAGSSTDTQYF. The CDR3 DNA reads as TGTGCCAGCAGCAGGTCGGGGGCGGGATCTAGTACAGATACGCAGTATTTT.